This T cell receptor (beta chain) was identified in a study of cytomegalovirus exposure and HLA in healthy donors. On the study more broadly: Approximately 80 million unique TCRs, all from HLA-typed donors, were included in an early release of the data. Broader study findings: Later, TCR association rates were found to vary by HLA locus, highest for DRB1 and lowest for HLA-C. A later analysis showed that HLA-associated TCR beta chains had undergone more clonal expansion than equally common others.

Turning to this clone: Its antigen is not known.

This CDR3 is built from 19 residues. Per germline, CDR1 SGHVS and CDR2 FNYEAQ. V lost 1 base to trimming and J lost 0 bases; unmatched junction nucleotides: 7. Vbeta (60) and Jbeta (13) primers were used in the PCR. The repertoire was sequenced with immunoSEQ multiplex PCR; TCRdb's copy has only in-frame clones and lacks some. The ten most abundant clones cover under 4.5% of a sample with 96,000 or so clones. What was sequenced was PBMCs. This receptor was taken from a young woman in good health and CMV-seronegative. The chain carries TRBV7-6 and TRBJ2-3; 13 bases are shared with TRBD2. CDR3: CASSLDVTSGGLSTDTQYF. DNA for the CDR3: TGTGCCAGCAGCTTAGATGTGACTAGCGGGGGGCTCAGCACAGATACGCAGTATTTT.